The clone carrying this T cell receptor (beta chain) was picked up a small number of times. Some clones are missing from TCRdb's copy, which holds only in-frame ones; the method was immunoSEQ multiplex PCR. The sample has over 70,000 clones, 85% to 95% seen once. This sample was included in a study of OX40 agonist ivuxolimab in advanced cancers. The germline gives CDR1 SGHRS, CDR2 YFSETQ. This CDR3 has 12 amino acids. This material consisted of CD4+ or CD8+ T cells sorted from blood, taken in a trial of the OX40 agonist ivuxolimab. The chain combines TRBV5-1 with TRBJ2-5, with unresolved D. Judging by the DNA end, TRBJ2-7 fits better; the J call may be wrong. This clonotype was obtained from an adult with an advanced solid tumor such as melanoma, head and neck, liver or kidney cancer. CDR3 residues: CASSLVPYEQYF. CDR3 nucleotides: TGCGCCAGCAGCTTGGTCCCCTACGAGCAGTACTTC.